These T cell receptor beta chains were read from a single sample in a study of cytomegalovirus exposure and HLA in healthy donors. Produced via immunoSEQ multiplex PCR; TCRdb's table is partial and in-frame only. The table records some 90,000 clones, roughly 74% of them present only once. Sequencing was done on a sample of PBMCs. Source of these receptors: a woman in her 70s in good health and CMV-seropositive. Both conserved end residues are part of each CDR3. Each record gives: J gene, clone size, V gene, D gene, CDR3 DNA, CDR3 protein. D genes are given only for firm matches. Clone size is not always given. Where it is, it says once, few, many or a class for expanded clones.

TRBJ1-1 NA TRBV6-5 NA TGTGCCAGCAGTTACAGTCTGAGGAACACTGAAGCTTTCTTT CASSYSLRNTEAFF
TRBJ1-4 few TRBV9 NA TGTGCCAGCAGCGTGAACGGGAATGAAAAACTGTTTTTT CASSVNGNEKLFF
TRBJ2-1 NA TRBV5-1 NA TGCGCCAGCAGCTTGGAGGGGGTTCCCTACAATGAGCAGTTCTTC CASSLEGVPYNEQFF
TRBJ2-4 few TRBV6-4 TRBD1 TGTGCCAGCAGTCGACATGACAGGGGGCCAGAGTTAGCCAAAAACATTCAGTACTTC CASSRHDRGPELAKNIQYF
TRBJ2-5 NA TRBV7-8 NA TGTGCCAGCCAAAGGGGGTCCCAAGAGACCCAGTACTTC CASQRGSQETQYF
TRBJ1-1 NA TRBV10-3 NA TGTGCCATCAATGGGGCGGATCGGGCGGGGTACGACACTGAAGCTTTCTTT CAINGADRAGYDTEAFF
TRBJ1-4 NA TRBV6-1 NA TGTGCCAGCAGTGAAATTGGGGCGTCTAATGAAAAACTGTTTTTT CASSEIGASNEKLFF
TRBJ1-5 few TRBV28 TRBD1 TGTGCCAGCAGTACACCGGGACAGGGCAATCAGCCCCAGCATTTT CASSTPGQGNQPQHF
TRBJ1-5 NA TRBV7-3 TRBD1 TGTGCCAGCAGCTCCCCCGGGACAGGGGATCAGCCCCAGCATTTT CASSSPGTGDQPQHF
TRBJ2-1 NA TRBV18 TRBD1 TGTGCCAGCTCACCCCCCACAGGGGCCAATGAGCAGTTCTTC CASSPPTGANEQFF
TRBJ2-7 few TRBV14 TRBD1 TGTGCCAGCAGCCCTAGAGGGGACAGGGCTCATAGAAGCTCCTACGAGCAGTACTTC CASSPRGDRAHRSSYEQYF
TRBJ2-2 NA TRBV19 TRBD1 TGTGCCAGTAGTACCCAGGGACAGTCCGGGGAGCTGTTTTTT CASSTQGQSGELFF
TRBJ2-2 few TRBV5-1 TRBD2 TGCGCCAGCAGGTCTAGCGGGTCGGCGAACACCGGGGAGCTGTTTTTT CASRSSGSANTGELFF
TRBJ2-5 NA TRBV18 TRBD1 TGTGCCAGCTCCCTAGGGACAGGGCCAGAGACCCAGTACTTC CASSLGTGPETQYF
TRBJ2-3 few TRBV28 TRBD1 TGTGCCAGCAGTATACAGGGGGCGGGCACAGATACGCAGTATTTT CASSIQGAGTDTQYF
TRBJ2-5 NA TRBV5-1 NA TGCGCCAGCAGCTTGGGCTTCTTAGCGCCCACCGGGACCCAGTACTTC CASSLGFLAPTGTQYF
TRBJ2-3 NA TRBV10-1 NA TGCGCCAGCAGCGAGAGGGGCCTCGGAGATACGCAGTATTTT CASSERGLGDTQYF
TRBJ2-1 once TRBV28 TRBD2 TGTGCCAGCAGTTTCGGCCTAGCGGGGGGACGGAGGGTAGTCTTC CASSFGLAGGRRVVF
TRBJ2-7 once TRBV5-1 NA TGCGCCAGCAGCTTGGAGACACGGCCTTACGAGCAGTACTTC CASSLETRPYEQYF
TRBJ2-7 NA TRBV5-1 NA TGCGCCAGCAACGCGGGGGCCGCGAACTCCTACGAGCAGTACTTC CASNAGAANSYEQYF
TRBJ1-2 few TRBV27 NA TGTGCCAGCAGTTCACAGGGCAACTATGGCTACACCTTC CASSSQGNYGYTF
TRBJ2-7 NA TRBV28 NA TGTGCCAGCAGTTTAGGTGGGCCCAACGAGCAGTACTTC CASSLGGPNEQYF
TRBJ1-5 NA TRBV6-1 TRBD1 TGTGCCAGCAGAGCAGGGGGTTTCAATCAGCCCCAGCATTTT CASRAGGFNQPQHF
TRBJ1-3 few TRBV29-1 NA TGCAGCGTTGAGTCCAGGCTCTCTGGAAACACCATATATTTT CSVESRLSGNTIYF
TRBJ2-7 NA TRBV28 NA TGTGCCAGCAGTCCGCGCTACGAGCAGTACTTC CASSPRYEQYF
TRBJ1-5 NA TRBV28 TRBD1 TGTGCCAGTGGACAGGGGAGGACTCAGCCCCAGCATTTT CASGQGRTQPQHF
TRBJ1-2 NA TRBV5-1 TRBD1 TGCGCCAGCCGCCCAGGGACAGACTATGGCTACACCTTC CASRPGTDYGYTF
TRBJ1-5 NA TRBV27 NA TGTGCCAGCAGTCTCGGGGGGGTGGGGCAGCCCCAGCATTTT CASSLGGVGQPQHF
TRBJ1-1 NA TRBV10-1 NA TGCGCCAGCAGTGAGTCGCCGGGGTTGTACACTGAAGCTTTCTTT CASSESPGLYTEAFF
TRBJ2-7 NA TRBV7-2 NA TGTGCCAGCAGCGTAAGCGGGTGGTCCTACGAGCAGTACTTC CASSVSGWSYEQYF
TRBJ1-5 NA TRBV6-6 NA TGTGCCAGCAGCACCAGGGGCCCCAATCAGCCCCAGCATTTT CASSTRGPNQPQHF
TRBJ1-2 NA TRBV5-1 TRBD1 TGCGCCAGCAGGGTGGGACAGGGAAACTATGGCTACACCTTC CASRVGQGNYGYTF
TRBJ2-3 NA TRBV11-1 NA TGTGCCAGCAGCTCGTACGGGGGGCCTGGCACAGATACGCAGTATTTT CASSSYGGPGTDTQYF
TRBJ2-1 once TRBV6-1 NA TGTGCCAGCAGTGAAGGACAACCAAGGAATGAGCAGTTCTTC CASSEGQPRNEQFF
TRBJ1-5 NA TRBV7-8 NA TGTGCCAGCAGCCTATTTTACAGGGAGGGTGGGCAGCCCCAGCATTTT CASSLFYREGGQPQHF
TRBJ2-2 NA TRBV18 TRBD2 TGTGCCAGCTCACCGAACGCTAGCGGGGGGAACACCGGGGAGCTGTTTTTT CASSPNASGGNTGELFF
TRBJ1-5 NA TRBV2 TRBD1 TGTGCCAGCACCCGACAGGGAGACAATCAGCCCCAGCATTTT CASTRQGDNQPQHF
TRBJ2-1 NA TRBV6-1 TRBD2 TGTGCCAGCAGAGGACTAGCGGGGGTGGATGAGCAGTTCTTC CASRGLAGVDEQFF
TRBJ1-6 NA TRBV6-1 TRBD1 TGTGCCACTCTCCGACAGGGTCCTAATTCACCCCTCCACTTT CATLRQGPNSPLHF
TRBJ2-7 NA TRBV6-5 TRBD2 TGTGCCAGCAGTTCTCGGACTAGCGGGATCTACGAGCAGTACTTC CASSSRTSGIYEQYF
TRBJ1-1 NA TRBV28 TRBD1 TGTGCCAGCACCTTCCAGGGGGCGAACACTGAAGCTTTCTTT CASTFQGANTEAFF
TRBJ2-3 NA TRBV11-3 NA TGTGCCAGCAGCTTGGACAGAGATACGCAGTATTTT CASSLDRDTQYF
TRBJ1-2 NA TRBV28 NA TGTGCCAGCAGTTTACAGATAAACAGGGTCTTCTATGGCTACACCTTC CASSLQINRVFYGYTF
TRBJ2-1 NA TRBV6-1 TRBD2 TGTGCCAGCAGGGAACCGGGACTAGCCTACAATGAGCAGTTCTTC CASREPGLAYNEQFF
TRBJ2-1 NA TRBV5-4 NA TGTGCCAGCAGCCCACGCGGTAGGTCCTACAATGAGCAGTTCTTC CASSPRGRSYNEQFF